This T cell receptor beta chain stems from a study of type 1 regulatory T cells. A single record per CDR3 protein comes from TCRdb applying MiXCR to the reads. The data hold over 55,000 distinct CDR3 sequences, with nearly 65% observed a single time. The germline V and J ends were trimmed by 1 base and 8 bases, with 19 bases remaining between them. Germline CDR1 and CDR2: SQVTM and ANQGSEA. The CDR3 sequence is 15 residues long. About this clonotype itself: Its antigen is not known.

This TCR came from a human donor in good health. The chain combines TRBV29-1 with TRBJ2-3; D unclear. The sequenced material came from cultured T cells, either the whole culture or a sorted T cell fraction (not recorded which). Subset reported: Tr1-enriched cell product generated in vitro against host alloantigens. CDR3 nucleotide sequence: TGCAGCGTTGAAGCGGTGACGGACCCCGGTCGTACGCAGTATTTT. Its protein is CSVEAVTDPGRTQYF.